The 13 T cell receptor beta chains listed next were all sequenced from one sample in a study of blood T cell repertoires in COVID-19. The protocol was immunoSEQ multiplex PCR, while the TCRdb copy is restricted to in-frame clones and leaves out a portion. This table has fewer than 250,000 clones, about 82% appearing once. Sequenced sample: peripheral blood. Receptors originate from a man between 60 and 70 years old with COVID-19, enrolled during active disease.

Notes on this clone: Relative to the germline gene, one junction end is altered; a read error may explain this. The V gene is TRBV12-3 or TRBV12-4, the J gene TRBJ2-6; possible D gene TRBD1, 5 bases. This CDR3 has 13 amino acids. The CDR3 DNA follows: TGTGCCAGCACAATGCCTGGGGCCAACGTCTTGACTTTC. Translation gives CASTMPGANVLTF.

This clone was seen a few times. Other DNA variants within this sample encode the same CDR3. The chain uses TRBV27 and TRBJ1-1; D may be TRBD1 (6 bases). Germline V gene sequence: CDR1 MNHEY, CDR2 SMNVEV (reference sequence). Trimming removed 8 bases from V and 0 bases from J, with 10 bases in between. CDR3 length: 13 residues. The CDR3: CASWTVMNTEAFF. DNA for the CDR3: TGTGCCAGCTGGACAGTTATGAACACTGAAGCTTTCTTT.

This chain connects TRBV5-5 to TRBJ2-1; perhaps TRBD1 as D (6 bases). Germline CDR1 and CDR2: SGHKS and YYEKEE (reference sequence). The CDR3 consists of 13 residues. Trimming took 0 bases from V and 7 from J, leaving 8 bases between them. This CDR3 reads CASSLEGQNEQFF. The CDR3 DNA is TGTGCCAGCAGCTTGGAAGGACAGAATGAGCAGTTCTTC.

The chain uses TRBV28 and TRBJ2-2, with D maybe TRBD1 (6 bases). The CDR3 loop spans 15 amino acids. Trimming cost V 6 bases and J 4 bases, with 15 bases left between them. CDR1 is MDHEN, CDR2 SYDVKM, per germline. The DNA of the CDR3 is TGTGCCAGCAGATACAGGGCTTTAGGCACCGGGGAGCTGTTTTTT. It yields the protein CASRYRALGTGELFF. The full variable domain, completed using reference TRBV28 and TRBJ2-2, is DVKVTQSSRYLVKRTGEKVFLECVQDMDHENMFWYRQDPGLGLRLIYFSYDVKMKEKGDIPEGYSVSREKKERFSLILESASTNQTSMYLCASRYRALGTGELFFGEGSRLTVL.

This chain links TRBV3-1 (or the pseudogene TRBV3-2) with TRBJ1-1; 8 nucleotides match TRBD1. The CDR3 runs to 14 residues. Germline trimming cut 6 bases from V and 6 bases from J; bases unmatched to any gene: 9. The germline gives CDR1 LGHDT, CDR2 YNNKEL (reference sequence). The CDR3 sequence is CASRSTGGLAEAFF. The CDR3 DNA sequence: TGTGCCAGCAGATCAACAGGGGGGCTCGCTGAAGCTTTCTTT.

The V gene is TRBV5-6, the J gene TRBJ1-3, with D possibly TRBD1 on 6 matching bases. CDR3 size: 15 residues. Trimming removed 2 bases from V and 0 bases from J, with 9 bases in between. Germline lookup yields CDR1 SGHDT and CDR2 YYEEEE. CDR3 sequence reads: CASSFDRTSGNTIYF. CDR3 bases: TGTGCCAGCAGCTTTGACAGGACCTCTGGAAACACCATATATTTT.

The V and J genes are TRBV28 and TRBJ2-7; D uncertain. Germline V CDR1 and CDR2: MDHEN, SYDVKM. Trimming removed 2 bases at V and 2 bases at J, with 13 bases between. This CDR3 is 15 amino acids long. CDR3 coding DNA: TGTGCCAGCAGTTTAACCAAGCGCTCTGCCTACGAGCAGTACTTC. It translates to CASSLTKRSAYEQYF.

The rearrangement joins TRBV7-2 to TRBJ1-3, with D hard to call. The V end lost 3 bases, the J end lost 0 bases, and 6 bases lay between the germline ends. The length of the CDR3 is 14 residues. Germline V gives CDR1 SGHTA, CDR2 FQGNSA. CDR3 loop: CASSFPGSGNTIYF. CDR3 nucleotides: TGTGCCAGCAGCTTCCCAGGCTCTGGAAACACCATATATTTT. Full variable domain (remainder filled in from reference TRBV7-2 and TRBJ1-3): GAGVSQSPSNKVTEKGKDVELRCDPISGHTALYWYRQSLGQGLEFLIYFQGNSAPDKSGLPSDRFSAERTGGSVSTLTIQRTQQEDSAVYLCASSFPGSGNTIYFGEGSWLTVV.

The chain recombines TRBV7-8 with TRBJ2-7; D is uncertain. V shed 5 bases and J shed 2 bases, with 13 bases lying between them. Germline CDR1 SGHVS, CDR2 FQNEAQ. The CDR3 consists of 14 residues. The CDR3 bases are TGTGCCAGCAGCCGGAGTCCCTCAACCTACGAGCAGTACTTC. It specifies CASSRSPSTYEQYF.

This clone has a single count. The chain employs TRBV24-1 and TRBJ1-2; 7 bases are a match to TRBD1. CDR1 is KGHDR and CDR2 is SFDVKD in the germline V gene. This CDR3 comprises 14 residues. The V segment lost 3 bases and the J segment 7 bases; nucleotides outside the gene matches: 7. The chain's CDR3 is CATSDLDRASGYTF. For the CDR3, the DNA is TGTGCCACCAGTGATCTTGACAGGGCAAGTGGCTACACCTTC.

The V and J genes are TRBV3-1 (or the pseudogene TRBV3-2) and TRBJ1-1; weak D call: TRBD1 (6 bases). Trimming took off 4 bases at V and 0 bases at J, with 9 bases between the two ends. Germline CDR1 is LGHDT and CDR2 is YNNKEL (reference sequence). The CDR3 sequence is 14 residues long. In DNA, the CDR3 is TGTGCCAGCAGCCCCACAGGGTTGAACACTGAAGCTTTCTTT. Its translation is CASSPTGLNTEAFF.

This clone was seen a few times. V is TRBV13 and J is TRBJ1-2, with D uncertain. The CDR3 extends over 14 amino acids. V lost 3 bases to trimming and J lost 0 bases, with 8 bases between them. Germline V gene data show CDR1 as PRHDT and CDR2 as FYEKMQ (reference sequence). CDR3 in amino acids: CASSLSLTNYGYTF. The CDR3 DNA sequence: TGTGCCAGCAGCTTGAGCCTTACTAACTATGGCTACACCTTC.

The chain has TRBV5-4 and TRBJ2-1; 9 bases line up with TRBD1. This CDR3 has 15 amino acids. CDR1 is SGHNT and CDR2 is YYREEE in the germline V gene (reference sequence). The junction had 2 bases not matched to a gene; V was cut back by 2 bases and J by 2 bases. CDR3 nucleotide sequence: TGTGCCAGCAGCTTACAGGGGGCAACCTACAATGAGCAGTTCTTC. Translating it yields CASSLQGATYNEQFF.